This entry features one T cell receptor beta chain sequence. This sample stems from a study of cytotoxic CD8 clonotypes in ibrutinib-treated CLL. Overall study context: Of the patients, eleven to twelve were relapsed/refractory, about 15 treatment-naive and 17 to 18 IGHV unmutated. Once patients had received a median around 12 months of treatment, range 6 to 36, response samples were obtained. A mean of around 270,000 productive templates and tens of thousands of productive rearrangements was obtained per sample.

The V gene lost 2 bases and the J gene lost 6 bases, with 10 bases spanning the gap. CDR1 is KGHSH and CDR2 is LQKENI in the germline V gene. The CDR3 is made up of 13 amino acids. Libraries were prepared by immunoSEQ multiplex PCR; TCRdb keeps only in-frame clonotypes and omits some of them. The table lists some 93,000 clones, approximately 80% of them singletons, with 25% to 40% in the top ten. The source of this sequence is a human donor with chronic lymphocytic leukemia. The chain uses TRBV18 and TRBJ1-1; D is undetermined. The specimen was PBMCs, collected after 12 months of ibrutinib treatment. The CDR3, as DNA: TGTGCCAGCTCACCAATCGATACCGCTGAAGCTTTCTTT. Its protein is CASSPIDTAEAFF.